This T cell receptor (beta chain) comes out of a study of T-cell reconstitution after alpha-beta-depleted transplantation in children. The TCRbeta library incorporated unique molecular identifiers. TCRdb re-called the PCR reads through MiXCR, storing one row per CDR3 protein. The sample has a few hundred thousand distinct CDR3 sequences; roughly a quarter are singletons. Study outcomes and limitations: Surviving recipient T cells and thymic progenitors underlay high day-60 TCRbeta diversity in some patients. Expanded clones from the graft, numbering several hundred, reportedly supplied alpha-beta T cells about two months after transplant. Most T-cell counts and diversity one year after the transplant came from T cells that were newly produced.

The CDR3 consists of 14 residues. Germline-derived CDR1 and CDR2 are SGHDN and FVKESK. V lost 6 bases and J 5 bases, leaving 16 bases between the germline ends. On this clonotype itself: Its antigen is not known.

The genes are TRBV14 and TRBJ1-1; D might be TRBD1 (5 bases). The receptor comes from a female patient between 2 and 15 years old who had a stem cell transplant for congenital amegakaryocytic thrombocytopenia, so the T cells may come from the graft donor. This specimen consisted of PBMCs, mostly from graft donor cells, obtained 360 days after TCRalphabeta/CD19-depleted stem cell transplant. The CDR3 DNA reads as TGTGCCAGCAGTAAAGCTGGGGGAGAAACTGAAGCTTTCTTT. It translates to CASSKAGGETEAFF.